Below, 27 T cell receptor beta chains from the same sample are listed, as sequenced in a study of blood T cell repertoires in COVID-19. Sequencing was performed with immunoSEQ multiplex PCR; in TCRdb, only in-frame clones are kept and a portion is missing. The repertoire consists of some 130,000 clones, with 75% to 90% occurring once and the leading ten covering more than 40%. Sequenced input: peripheral blood. These receptors were obtained from a human donor in a cohort sampled during active COVID-19.

CDR3 nucleotide sequence: TGTGCCAGCAGCTTGCGGGCTGAAGCTTTCTTT. This translates into CASSLRAEAFF. The chain couples TRBV5-6 to TRBJ1-1; D remains unclear. The CDR3 runs to 11 residues. Per germline, CDR1 SGHDT and CDR2 YYEEEE. V lost 1 base and J 6 bases, leaving 4 bases between the germline ends.

This clone showed up just a few times. CDR3 in DNA: TGTGCCAGCAGCTTAGCGCTAGGAAACACCATATATTTT. Translated, it gives CASSLALGNTIYF. The chain carries TRBV7-9 and TRBJ1-3, with D unresolved. CDR1 and CDR2 (germline): SEHNR, FQNEAQ (reference sequence). V was clipped by 0 bases and J by 4 bases, with 4 bases between them. The CDR3 consists of 13 residues.

The chain has TRBV7-9 and TRBJ2-2, with 7 bases matching TRBD1. This CDR3 spans 14 amino acids. The germline V gene has CDR1 SEHNR and CDR2 FQNEAQ (reference sequence). Losses at the gene ends were 10 bases for V and 5 bases for J; bases not matched to a gene: 10. The CDR3 sequence: CATSRQGNTGELFF. The CDR3 region has the DNA TGTGCCACATCAAGACAGGGTAATACCGGGGAGCTGTTTTTT. Using reference TRBV7-9 and TRBJ2-2 for the parts outside the CDR3, the full variable domain is DTGVSQNPRHKITKRGQNVTFRCDPISEHNRLYWYRQTLGQGPEFLTYFQNEAQLEKSRLLSDRFSAERPKGSFSTLEIQRTEQGDSAMYLCATSRQGNTGELFFGEGSRLTVL.

The CDR3 region is CASSQVPGTEAFF. CDR3 nucleotide sequence: TGTGCCAGCAGCCAAGTGCCGGGAACTGAAGCTTTCTTT. This chain connects TRBV3-1 (or the pseudogene TRBV3-2) to TRBJ1-1; D remains ambiguous. The CDR3 runs to 13 residues. Trimming took 1 base from V and 5 from J, leaving 8 bases between them. Germline CDR1 and CDR2: LGHDT and YNNKEL (reference sequence).

V usage is TRBV4-2 and J usage is TRBJ1-2; D remains unclear. Trimming pared 1 base from V and 1 base from J, leaving 13 bases between. This CDR3 has 16 amino acids. Germline V gene lookup returns CDR1 LGHNA and CDR2 YNFKEQ. In DNA, the CDR3 is TGTGCCAGCAGCCAAGGCGGACTCAACAGTAACTATGGCTACACCTTC. Protein sequence: CASSQGGLNSNYGYTF.

The chain links TRBV6-1 to TRBJ2-7; the D gene is possibly TRBD1 (6 bases). Germline CDR1 reads MNHNS; CDR2 reads SASEGT. The CDR3 is 14 residues long. The V end lost 3 bases, the J end lost 3 bases, and 12 bases lay between the germline ends. CDR3: CASSEWQGFYEQYV. The CDR3 DNA is TGTGCCAGCAGTGAGTGGCAGGGGTTCTACGAGCAGTACGTC.

The chain has TRBV4-2 and TRBJ2-1; 13 bases map to TRBD2. Trimming took 6 bases from V and 7 from J; bases not matched to a gene: 9. CDR1 and CDR2 (germline): LGHNA, YNFKEQ. The CDR3 has 16 amino acids. CDR3 bases: TGTGCCAGCAGACTAGCGGGGGGGCCGCCTGGGAATGAGCAGTTCTTC. Translating it yields CASRLAGGPPGNEQFF.

V and J are TRBV7-2 and TRBJ1-1; D is unresolved. Trimming took 6 bases from V and 4 from J, leaving 21 bases between them. The CDR3 contains 16 residues. Germline V gene sequence: CDR1 SGHTA, CDR2 FQGNSA. As DNA, the CDR3 is TGTGCCAGCAGAAATATAATTATACGGGGAGGCACTGAAGCTTTCTTT. Encoded protein: CASRNIIIRGGTEAFF.

The rearrangement uses TRBV10-3 and TRBJ1-1, with 7 nucleotides matching TRBD1. This CDR3 region has 12 residues. J was trimmed by 6 bases and V by 4 bases; bases with no gene match: 2. Germline CDR1 and CDR2: ENHRY and SYGVKD. The CDR3: CAISGGTAEAFF. Here the CDR3 DNA reads TGTGCCATCAGTGGGGGGACAGCTGAAGCTTTCTTT.

The genes are TRBV3-1 (or the pseudogene TRBV3-2) and TRBJ2-3; D perhaps matches TRBD1 (5 bases). In germline, CDR1 is LGHDT, CDR2 YNNKEL (reference sequence). The germline V and J ends were trimmed by 1 base and 3 bases, with 8 bases remaining between them. CDR3 length: 14 residues. The CDR3 sequence is CASSQVKGTDTQYF. The CDR3 region has the DNA TGTGCCAGCAGCCAAGTGAAGGGGACAGATACGCAGTATTTT.

This clone turned up a few times. This rearrangement joins TRBV11-3 to TRBJ1-1; TRBD1 matches 9 bases. Germline V CDR1 and CDR2: SGHNT, YENEEA. V lost 1 base to trimming and J lost 6 bases; unmatched junction nucleotides: 6. This CDR3 has 15 residues. In DNA form, the CDR3 reads TGTGCCAGCAGCTTAGCCGGGACAGGGCAGGCTGAAGCTTTCTTT. Its protein is CASSLAGTGQAEAFF. Supplemented by reference TRBV11-3 and TRBJ1-1, the full variable domain reads EAGVVQSPRYKIIEKKQPVAFWCNPISGHNTLYWYLQNLGQGPELLIRYENEEAVDDSQLPKDRFSAERLKGVDSTLKIQPAELGDSAVYLCASSLAGTGQAEAFFGQGTRLTVV.

The chain is built from TRBV5-4 and TRBJ1-2; 7 nucleotides line up with TRBD1. Germline CDR1 and CDR2: SGHNT and YYREEE (reference sequence). J gave up 5 bases and V 2 bases, and 9 bases lay outside the gene matches. This CDR3 comprises 15 residues. The CDR3 reads CASSLRQGLRYGYTF. The CDR3 DNA follows: TGTGCCAGCAGCTTACGACAGGGTCTGAGGTATGGCTACACCTTC.

This clone came up once. This chain connects TRBV5-1 to TRBJ1-5; D is possibly TRBD1 (6 bases). Germline V CDR1 and CDR2: SGHRS, YFSETQ. Trimming took 7 bases from V and 0 from J, leaving 20 bases between them. The CDR3 totals 17 residues. The CDR3 region has the DNA TGCGCCAGCCACCTCCTAGACAGGCGTTATAGCAATCAGCCCCAGCATTTT. Its translation is CASHLLDRRYSNQPQHF.

This rearrangement joins TRBV6-2 or TRBV6-3 to TRBJ2-3, with 11 bases aligning to TRBD2. The CDR3 covers 15 residues. V dropped 5 bases and J dropped 3; count of bases not matched to a gene: 4. Germline assignment: CDR1 MNHEY and CDR2 SVGEGT. For the CDR3, the DNA is TGTGCCAGCAGTACCCGACTAGCGGGGACAGATACGCAGTATTTT. It specifies CASSTRLAGTDTQYF.

This clone was observed a single time. The chain is built from TRBV7-2 and TRBJ2-1; D unclear. Per the germline V gene, CDR1 is SGHTA and CDR2 is FQGNSA. Deletions cut 6 bases from V and 0 bases from J, with 12 bases between. The CDR3 contains 15 residues. CDR3 nucleotide sequence: TGTGCCAGCAGACGTACACGGAGCTCCTACAATGAGCAGTTCTTC. Translation gives CASRRTRSSYNEQFF.

The chain combines TRBV7-9 with TRBJ1-1, with D perhaps TRBD1 (6 bases). This CDR3 contains 14 residues. Trimming pared 6 bases from V and 13 bases from J, leaving 24 bases between. Looked up from germline, CDR1 is SEHNR and CDR2 is FQNEAQ (reference sequence). CDR3 DNA: TGTGCCAGCAGTCAAAGAGGCTCACAGGGTTCTGGTTTCTTT. Translating gives CASSQRGSQGSGFF. The full variable domain, rest sourced from reference TRBV7-9 and TRBJ1-1, is DTGVSQNPRHKITKRGQNVTFRCDPISEHNRLYWYRQTLGQGPEFLTYFQNEAQLEKSRLLSDRFSAERPKGSFSTLEIQRTEQGDSAMYLCASSQRGSQGSGFFGQGTRLTVV.

Only a few counts were recorded for this clone. Other DNA sequences in this specimen translate into the identical CDR3. This rearrangement joins TRBV6-5 to TRBJ1-3, with 7 bases lining up with TRBD1. The CDR3 runs 16 residues. The V gene end was trimmed by 2 bases and the J gene end by 0 bases; junction bases not matched to a gene: 4. The V gene's germline CDR1 is MNHEY and CDR2 SVGAGI. The CDR3 is CASSYRGPFSGNTIYF. Written as DNA, the CDR3 is TGTGCCAGCAGTTACAGGGGGCCTTTCTCTGGAAACACCATATATTTT.

The J gene is TRBJ2-5, the V gene TRBV5-4; D might be TRBD2 (5 bases). The germline V and J ends were trimmed by 0 bases and 2 bases, with 8 bases remaining between them. Germline values: CDR1 SGHNT, CDR2 YYREEE (reference sequence). The CDR3 contains 14 residues. The CDR3 protein is CASSLGPGQETQYF. The CDR3 DNA follows: TGTGCCAGCAGCTTGGGCCCGGGACAAGAGACCCAGTACTTC.

The rearrangement joins TRBV14 to TRBJ1-2; D uncertain. Germline V gene lookup returns CDR1 SGHDN and CDR2 FVKESK. The CDR3 has 11 amino acids. Trimming shortened V by 8 bases and J by 7 bases, and 11 bases separated the two germline ends. As DNA, the CDR3 is TGTGCCAGCCGAACGGGGTCTGGCTACACCTTC. Protein: CASRTGSGYTF.

This clone was seen a few times. As DNA, the CDR3 is TGTGCCAGCAGTTTGCGGGGTTCAGCTTTCTTT. This sequence encodes CASSLRGSAFF. The rearrangement uses TRBV12-3 or TRBV12-4 and TRBJ1-1; no clear D gene. Trimming removed 3 bases at V and 10 bases at J, with 9 bases between. The CDR3 contains 11 residues.

This chain joins TRBV5-3 and TRBJ1-5; a weak D match, TRBD1 (5 bases). TRBV5-3 is given ORF status, its function remaining uncertain. V was trimmed by 5 bases and J by 7 bases, leaving 16 bases between them. The CDR3 runs to 14 residues. The CDR3 nucleotides are TGTGCCAGAAGGCCCCGGGGGGAGGGGCAGCCCCAGCATTTT. Protein sequence: CARRPRGEGQPQHF.

The V call is TRBV9, the J call TRBJ2-2, with 7 bases identical to TRBD1. Trimming removed 3 bases from V and 8 bases from J; junction bases left unmatched: 10. This CDR3 is built from 15 residues. Germline CDR1 SGDLS, CDR2 YYNGEE. Here the CDR3 reads CASSARQGGKGELFF. CDR3 bases: TGTGCCAGCAGCGCTAGACAAGGGGGCAAGGGGGAGCTGTTTTTT.

The V call is TRBV19, the J call TRBJ2-2, with D maybe TRBD2 (6 bases). The V end was cut by 4 bases, the J end by 7 bases, with 10 bases between. The CDR3 extends over 13 amino acids. Germline assignment: CDR1 LNHDA and CDR2 SQIVND (reference sequence). The CDR3 DNA sequence: TGTGCCAGTAGTAACGGAGGGGTCGGGGAGCTGTTTTTT. This sequence encodes CASSNGGVGELFF.

The chain couples TRBV3-1 (or the pseudogene TRBV3-2) to TRBJ2-7, with D possibly matching TRBD2 (6 bases). The V and J ends lost 3 bases and 5 bases respectively, with 14 bases between them. CDR3 size: 14 residues. Germline-derived CDR1 and CDR2 are LGHDT and YNNKEL (reference sequence). The CDR3 sequence is CASSHRGTCHEQYF. The CDR3 region has the DNA TGTGCCAGCAGCCACCGCGGGACCTGCCACGAGCAGTACTTC.

The rearrangement uses TRBV7-9 and TRBJ2-1, with D possibly matching TRBD1 (6 bases). The germline CDR1 and CDR2 sequences are SEHNR and FQNEAQ (reference sequence). V was clipped by 3 bases and J by 7 bases, with 16 bases between them. The CDR3 consists of 15 residues. CDR3 sequence: CASSFSFAGVNEQFF. CDR3 DNA: TGTGCCAGCAGCTTCAGTTTTGCAGGGGTGAATGAGCAGTTCTTC.

CDR3 sequence reads: CASSKASGCHGYTF. CDR3 coding DNA: TGTGCCAGCAGCAAAGCAAGCGGATGCCATGGCTACACCTTC. V usage is TRBV21-1 and J usage is TRBJ1-2. TRBV21-1 has pseudogene status. The CDR3 contains 14 residues.

The V and J genes are TRBV27 and TRBJ2-1; D is undetermined. The CDR3 spans 13 residues. Trimming cost V 5 bases and J 0 bases, with 5 bases left between them. Germline assignment: CDR1 MNHEY and CDR2 SMNVEV (reference sequence). The CDR3 region has the DNA TGTGCCAGCAGTAAGAGCTCCTACAATGAGCAGTTCTTC. Its translation: CASSKSSYNEQFF.